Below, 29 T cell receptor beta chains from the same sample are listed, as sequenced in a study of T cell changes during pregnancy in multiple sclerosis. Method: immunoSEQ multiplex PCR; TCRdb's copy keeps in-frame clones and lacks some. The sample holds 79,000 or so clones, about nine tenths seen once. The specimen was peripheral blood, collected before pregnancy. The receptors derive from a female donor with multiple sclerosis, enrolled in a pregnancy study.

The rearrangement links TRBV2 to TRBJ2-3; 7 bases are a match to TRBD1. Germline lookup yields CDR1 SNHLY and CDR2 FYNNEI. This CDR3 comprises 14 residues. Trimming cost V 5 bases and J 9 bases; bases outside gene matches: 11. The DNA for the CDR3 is TGTGCCAGCAGTAGAATTACAGGGGATCCCACGCAGTATTTT. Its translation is CASSRITGDPTQYF.

CDR3 protein: CASTASDTQYF. The CDR3 DNA follows: TGTGCCAGCACCGCGTCGGATACGCAGTATTTT. The V gene is TRBV9, the J gene TRBJ2-3; D ambiguous. The V and J ends lost 6 bases and 6 bases respectively, with 8 bases between them. Germline V gene data show CDR1 as SGDLS and CDR2 as YYNGEE. The CDR3 has 11 residues.

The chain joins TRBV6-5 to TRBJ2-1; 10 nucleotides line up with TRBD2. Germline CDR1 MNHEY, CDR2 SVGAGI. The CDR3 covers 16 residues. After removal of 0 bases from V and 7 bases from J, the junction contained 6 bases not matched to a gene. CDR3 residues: CASSYSYASGRNEQFF. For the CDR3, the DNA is TGTGCCAGCAGTTACTCGTACGCTAGCGGGAGAAATGAGCAGTTCTTC.

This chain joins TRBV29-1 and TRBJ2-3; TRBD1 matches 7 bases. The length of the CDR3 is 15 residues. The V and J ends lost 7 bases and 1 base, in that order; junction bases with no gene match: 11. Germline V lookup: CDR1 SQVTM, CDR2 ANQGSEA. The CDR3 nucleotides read TGCAGCGCAACCGGACAGGATCTTGGCACAGATACGCAGTATTTT. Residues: CSATGQDLGTDTQYF.

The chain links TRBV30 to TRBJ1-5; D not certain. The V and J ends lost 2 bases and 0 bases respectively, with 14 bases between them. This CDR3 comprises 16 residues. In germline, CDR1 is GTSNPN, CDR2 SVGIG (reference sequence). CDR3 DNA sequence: TGTGCCTGGAGTTTGCCCGGGGATGATAGCAATCAGCCCCAGCATTTT. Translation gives CAWSLPGDDSNQPQHF.

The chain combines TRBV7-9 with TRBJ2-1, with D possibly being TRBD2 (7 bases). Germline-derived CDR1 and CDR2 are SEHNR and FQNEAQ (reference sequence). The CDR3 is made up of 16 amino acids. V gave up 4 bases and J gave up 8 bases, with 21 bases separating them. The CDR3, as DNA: TGTGCCAGCAGCTCGAGGGGGAGGGAGGGCCTGCATGAGCAGTTCTTC. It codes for CASSSRGREGLHEQFF.

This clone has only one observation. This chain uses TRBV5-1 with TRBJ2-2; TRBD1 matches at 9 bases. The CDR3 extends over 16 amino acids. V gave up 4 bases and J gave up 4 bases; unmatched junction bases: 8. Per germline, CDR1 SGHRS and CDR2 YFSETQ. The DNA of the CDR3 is TGCGCCAGCAGCCCGTGGGGACAGGGAAGCACCGGGGAGCTGTTTTTT. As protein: CASSPWGQGSTGELFF.

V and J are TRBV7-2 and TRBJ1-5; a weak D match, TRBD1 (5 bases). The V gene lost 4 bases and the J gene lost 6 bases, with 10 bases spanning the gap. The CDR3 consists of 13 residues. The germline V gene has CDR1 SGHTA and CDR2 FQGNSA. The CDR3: CASSSGQGQPQHF. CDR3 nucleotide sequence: TGTGCCAGCAGCTCAGGGCAGGGTCAGCCCCAGCATTTT.

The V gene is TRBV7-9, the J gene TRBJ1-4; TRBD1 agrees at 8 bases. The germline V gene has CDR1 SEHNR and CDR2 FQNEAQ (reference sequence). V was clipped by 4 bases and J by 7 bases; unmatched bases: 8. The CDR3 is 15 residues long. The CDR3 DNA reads TGTGCCAGCAGCTCCAGTCAGGGGGCTTCTGAAAAACTGTTTTTT. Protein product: CASSSSQGASEKLFF.

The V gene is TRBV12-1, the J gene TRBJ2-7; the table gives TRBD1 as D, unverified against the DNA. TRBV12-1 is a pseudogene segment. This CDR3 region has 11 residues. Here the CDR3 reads CASSQGCEQYF. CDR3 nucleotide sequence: TGTGCCAGCTCTCAGGGCTGCGAGCAGTACTTC.

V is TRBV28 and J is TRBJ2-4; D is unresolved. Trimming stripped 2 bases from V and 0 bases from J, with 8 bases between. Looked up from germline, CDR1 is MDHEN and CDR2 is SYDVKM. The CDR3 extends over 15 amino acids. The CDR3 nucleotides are TGTGCCAGCAGTTTAGTCCTTTTAGCCAAAAACATTCAGTACTTC. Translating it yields CASSLVLLAKNIQYF.

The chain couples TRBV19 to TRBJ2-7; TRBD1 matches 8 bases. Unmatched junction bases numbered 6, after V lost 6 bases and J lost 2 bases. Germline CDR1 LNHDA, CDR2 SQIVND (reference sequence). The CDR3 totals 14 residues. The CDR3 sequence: CASRDVTGAYEQYF. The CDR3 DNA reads TGTGCCAGTAGGGACGTGACAGGGGCCTACGAGCAGTACTTC. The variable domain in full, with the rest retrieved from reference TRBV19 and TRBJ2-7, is DGGITQSPKYLFRKEGQNVTLSCEQNLNHDAMYWYRQDPGQGLRLIYYSQIVNDFQKGDIAEGYSVSREKKESFPLTVTSAQKNPTAFYLCASRDVTGAYEQYFGPGTRLTVT.

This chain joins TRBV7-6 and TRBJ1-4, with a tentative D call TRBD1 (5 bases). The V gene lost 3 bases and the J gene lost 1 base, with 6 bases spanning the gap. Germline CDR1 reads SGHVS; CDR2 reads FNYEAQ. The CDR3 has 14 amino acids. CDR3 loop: CASSLTVTNEKLFF. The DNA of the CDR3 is TGTGCCAGCAGCTTGACAGTAACTAATGAAAAACTGTTTTTT.

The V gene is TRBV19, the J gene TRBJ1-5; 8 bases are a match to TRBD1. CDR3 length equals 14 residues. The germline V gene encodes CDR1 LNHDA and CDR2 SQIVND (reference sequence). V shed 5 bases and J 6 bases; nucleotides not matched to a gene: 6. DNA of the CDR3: TGTGCCAGTAGTGAAACAGGGGGTAGTCAGCCCCAGCATTTT. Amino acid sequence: CASSETGGSQPQHF.

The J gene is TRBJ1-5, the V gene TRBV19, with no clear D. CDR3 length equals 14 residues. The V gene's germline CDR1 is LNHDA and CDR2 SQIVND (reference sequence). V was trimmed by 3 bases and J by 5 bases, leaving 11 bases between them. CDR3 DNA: TGTGCCAGTAGTATCCACAGAGTTTATCAGCCCCAGCATTTT. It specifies CASSIHRVYQPQHF.

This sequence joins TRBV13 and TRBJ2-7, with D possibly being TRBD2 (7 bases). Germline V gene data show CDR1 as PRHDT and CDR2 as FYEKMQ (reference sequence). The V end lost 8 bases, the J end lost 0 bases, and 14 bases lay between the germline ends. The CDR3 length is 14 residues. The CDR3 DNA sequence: TGTGCCAGCCTTAGGAGGGGGGGCTCCTACGAGCAGTACTTC. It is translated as CASLRRGGSYEQYF.

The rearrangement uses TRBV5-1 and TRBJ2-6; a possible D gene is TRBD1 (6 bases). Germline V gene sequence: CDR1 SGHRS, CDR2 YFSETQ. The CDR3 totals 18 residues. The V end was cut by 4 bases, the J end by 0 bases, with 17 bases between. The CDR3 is CASSVAMNRASGANVLTF. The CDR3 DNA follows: TGCGCCAGCAGCGTGGCAATGAACAGGGCCTCTGGGGCCAACGTCCTGACTTTC.

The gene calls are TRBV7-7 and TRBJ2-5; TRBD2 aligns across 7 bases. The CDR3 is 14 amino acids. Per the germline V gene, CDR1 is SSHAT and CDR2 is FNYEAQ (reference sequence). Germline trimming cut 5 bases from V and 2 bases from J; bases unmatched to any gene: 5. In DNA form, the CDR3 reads TGTGCCAGCAGCCCGGGACTATTACAAGAGACCCAGTACTTC. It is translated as CASSPGLLQETQYF.

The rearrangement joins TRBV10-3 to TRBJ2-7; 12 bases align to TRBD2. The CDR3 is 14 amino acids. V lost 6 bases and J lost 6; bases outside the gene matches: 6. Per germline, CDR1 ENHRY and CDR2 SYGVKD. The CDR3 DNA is TGTGCCATCAGGACTAGCGGGAGACTCTCCGAGCAGTACTTC. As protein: CAIRTSGRLSEQYF.

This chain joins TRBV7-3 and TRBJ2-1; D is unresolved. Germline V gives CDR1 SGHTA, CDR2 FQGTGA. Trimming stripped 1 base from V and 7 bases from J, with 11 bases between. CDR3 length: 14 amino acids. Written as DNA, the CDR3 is TGTGCCAGCAGCTTAATATCCAGTATAAATGAGCAGTTCTTC. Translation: CASSLISSINEQFF. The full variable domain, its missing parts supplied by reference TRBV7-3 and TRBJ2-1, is GAGVSQTPSNKVTEKGKYVELRCDPISGHTALYWYRQSLGQGPEFLIYFQGTGAADDSGLPNDRFFAVRPEGSVSTLKIQRTERGDSAVYLCASSLISSINEQFFGPGTRLTVL.

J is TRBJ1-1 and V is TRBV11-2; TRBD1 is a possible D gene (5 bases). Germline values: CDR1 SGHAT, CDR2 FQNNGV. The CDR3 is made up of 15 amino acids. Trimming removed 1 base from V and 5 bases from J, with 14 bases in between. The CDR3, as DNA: TGTGCCAGCAGCTTAGGAGAATTCAGGGTTACTGAAGCTTTCTTT. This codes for CASSLGEFRVTEAFF.

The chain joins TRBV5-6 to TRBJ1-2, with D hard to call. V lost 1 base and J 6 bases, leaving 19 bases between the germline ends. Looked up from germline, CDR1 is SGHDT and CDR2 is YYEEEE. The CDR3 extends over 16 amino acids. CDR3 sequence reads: CASSLIRIGTADGYTF. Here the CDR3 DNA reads TGTGCCAGCAGCTTGATAAGAATTGGTACAGCCGATGGCTACACCTTC.

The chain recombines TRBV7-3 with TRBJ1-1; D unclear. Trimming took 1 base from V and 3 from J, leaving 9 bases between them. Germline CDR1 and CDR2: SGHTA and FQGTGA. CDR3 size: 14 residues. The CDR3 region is CASSLIGVDTEAFF. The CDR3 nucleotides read TGTGCCAGCAGCTTAATCGGGGTGGACACTGAAGCTTTCTTT.

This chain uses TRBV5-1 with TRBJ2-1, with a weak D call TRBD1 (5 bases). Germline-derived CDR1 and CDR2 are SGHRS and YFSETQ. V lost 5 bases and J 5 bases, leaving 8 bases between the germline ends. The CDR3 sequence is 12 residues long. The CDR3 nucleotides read TGCGCCAGCAGGAAACAGGACAATGAGCAGTTCTTC. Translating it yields CASRKQDNEQFF.

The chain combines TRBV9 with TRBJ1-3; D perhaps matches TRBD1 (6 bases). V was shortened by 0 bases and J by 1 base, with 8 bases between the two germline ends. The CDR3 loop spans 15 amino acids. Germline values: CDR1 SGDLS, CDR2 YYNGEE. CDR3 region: CASSVAQGSGNTIYF. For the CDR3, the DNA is TGTGCCAGCAGCGTAGCTCAGGGGTCTGGAAACACCATATATTTT.

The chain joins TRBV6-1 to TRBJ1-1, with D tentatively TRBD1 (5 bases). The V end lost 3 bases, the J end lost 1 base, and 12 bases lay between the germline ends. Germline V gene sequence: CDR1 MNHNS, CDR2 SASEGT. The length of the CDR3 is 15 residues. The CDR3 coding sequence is TGTGCCAGCAGTGATCCATTCCAGGGGAACACTGAAGCTTTCTTT. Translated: CASSDPFQGNTEAFF.

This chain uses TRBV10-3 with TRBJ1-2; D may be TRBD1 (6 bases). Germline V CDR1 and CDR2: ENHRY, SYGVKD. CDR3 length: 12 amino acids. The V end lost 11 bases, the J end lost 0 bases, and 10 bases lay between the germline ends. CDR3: CAGAGANYGYTF. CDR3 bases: TGTGCCGGGGCAGGGGCTAACTATGGCTACACCTTC.

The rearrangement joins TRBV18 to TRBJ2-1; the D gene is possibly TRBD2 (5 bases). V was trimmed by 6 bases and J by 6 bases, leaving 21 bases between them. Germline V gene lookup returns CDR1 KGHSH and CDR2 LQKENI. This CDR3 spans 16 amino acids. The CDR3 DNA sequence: TGTGCCAGCTCCCGCACCCCCGGGATAGAGGGCAATGAGCAGTTCTTC. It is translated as CASSRTPGIEGNEQFF.

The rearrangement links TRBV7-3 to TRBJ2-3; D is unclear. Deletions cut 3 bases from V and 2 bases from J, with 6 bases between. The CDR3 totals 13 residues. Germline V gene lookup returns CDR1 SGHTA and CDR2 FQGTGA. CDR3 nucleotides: TGTGCCAGCAGCTTGGGCTCCACAGATACGCAGTATTTT. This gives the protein CASSLGSTDTQYF. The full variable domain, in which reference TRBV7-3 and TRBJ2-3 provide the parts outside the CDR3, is GAGVSQTPSNKVTEKGKYVELRCDPISGHTALYWYRQSLGQGPEFLIYFQGTGAADDSGLPNDRFFAVRPEGSVSTLKIQRTERGDSAVYLCASSLGSTDTQYFGPGTRLTVL.